A single T cell receptor (beta chain) is shown here with its context. Its target antigen remains unknown. Nothing much larger sits one base from this clone, and base qualities are not available. This record belongs to a study of STAT5B mutations in CD4+ large granular lymphocyte leukemia (dated by TCRdb to between 2020 and 2023). Regarding the study in general: Among the healthy controls, the CDR3 'QG' motif was associated with a particular HLA allele. The study compared the TCRbeta repertoires of patients with CD4+ T-cell large granular lymphocyte leukemia against the TCRbeta repertoires of healthy blood donors. Flow cytometry on FACSCanto II or FACSVerse showed that the purified fractions were more than 95% pure among lymphocytes. Overall study results and their limits: Each patient's main leukemic clonotypes were private, but more than 20% of these clonotypes showed up at low frequency in the non-leukemic repertoires of other patients. TRBV06-family usage was enriched among the top patient clones (8/27) compared with healthy controls (2/35). CD4-sorted patient repertoires appeared more clonal than healthy CD4+ repertoires, and this difference persisted after removing the putative leukemic clones. The data were not HLA-matched, and the relatively small sample size could explain the higher clonality seen in CD4+ compared with CD8+ T-LGLL.

TCRbeta rearrangements were sequenced from genomic DNA using the immunoSEQ assay at survey resolution. Under the source paper's analysis protocol: In the TCR sequencing data, the lowest productive clonotype frequency that could be detected was 2.59 x 10-5. Only productive TCRbeta rearrangements, meaning sequences that were complete and in-frame, were kept for the analyses. Simpson clonality, calculated in the immunoSEQ Analyzer version 3.0, was used as the measure of sample clonality. Clones were binned by frequency as very rare, small, medium, large (1-20%) or hyperexpanded (>20%). Generation probabilities were estimated with OLGA 1.2.3, V-gene circos plots were generated with VDJtools, specificities were searched for in VDJdb, and CDR3 motifs were identified with GLIPH. The table comes from immuneACCESS by way of TCRdb, which keeps in-frame sequences with V and J called. Part of the clones is missing from these tables; in studies checked, under half for an unresolved V gene and the rest for unknown reasons. The V and J calls and clone size were taken over from that table, and D and trimming were inferred from the DNA. The sample yields roughly 36,000 clones; about 91% were counted once. The ten largest clones take up 0.97% of the sample.

Measured from the cysteine to the phenylalanine, the CDR3 is 15 residues long. The retained sequence is limited to the CDR3, 45 bases, with the frame set at the first base. V lost 3 bases and J lost 3 bases; the stretch between them is 12 bases long. CDR1 and CDR2 (SGHRS, YFSETQ) derive from the germline V gene. Healthy controls were fewer than 40 blood donors whose buffy coats came from the Finnish Red Cross blood service. All TCR-sequenced material derived from peripheral blood: patient blood samples and healthy donor buffy coats. Ficoll-Hypaque gradient centrifugation was used to isolate peripheral blood mononuclear cells. CD4+ cells were purified magnetically from the buffy coats of healthy controls. The Gentra Puregene Cell and Tissue kit was used to extract genomic DNA, and a Qubit 2.0 fluorometer was used to measure the amount of genomic DNA.

The chain is encoded by TRBV5-1 joined to TRBJ2-2, and possibly TRBD1, on 5 matching bases. The clonotype was recovered from a human donor in good health. Sequencing was done on a sample of CD4+ T cells from blood buffy coats. The CDR3 region reads CASSSYDRHTGELFF. The DNA sequence is as follows: TGCGCCAGCAGCTCCTACGACAGACACACCGGGGAGCTGTTTTTT.